This TCR beta chain was documented in a study of blood T cell repertoires in COVID-19 (dated by TCRdb to the early 2020s). At the level of the whole study: Samples from collaborators originated in the United States, Italy and Spain and spanned both the acute and convalescent phases of COVID-19. The material from the prospective study consisted of cDNA or gDNA derived from T cells, B-cell-depleted T cells, or PBMCs. Deeply sampled blood TCRbeta repertoires from subjects exposed to, actively infected with, or recovered from COVID-19 were included in the dataset. The repertoires were released in a freely available public database intended as a resource for research on the immune response to SARS-CoV-2. Samples were obtained from the ongoing ImmuneRACE study (first 160 participants) and from 1,000 to 1,500 subjects provided by 6 global collaborators. Nearly every sample came with metadata listing a de-identified subject ID, COVID-19 status, age in years and sex. Where available, HLA class I and class II types were obtained from metadata supplied by the sample provider rather than from assay-based typing. Results the study describes overall, beyond this receptor: The quantity of clinical and demographic metadata differed by source and by participant and was supplied without curation.

Collaborating institutions collected whole blood in K2EDTA tubes following their own protocols. For TCRbeta analysis, collaborators shipped samples as frozen whole blood, isolated PBMCs, or DNA extracted from either of those sample types. V sheds 1 base and J sheds 9 bases, leaving 7 bases between their ends. Including cysteine and phenylalanine, the CDR3 has 13 amino acids. The retained sequence is limited to the CDR3, 39 bases, with the frame set at the first base. As for this clone: No antigen is known for it. No quality values exist for individual bases; no much larger clone is one base distant.

The immunoSEQ Assay, a bias-controlled multiplex PCR, was used to amplify TCRbeta CDR3 regions from genomic DNA. The original methods were these. The number of nucleated cells in each sample was estimated by amplification of reference gene primers within the assay. To quantify the absolute abundance of each unique TCRbeta CDR3 rearrangement, sequence reads were collapsed and filtered. For each sample, productive Simpson clonality was calculated by taking the square root of Simpson's diversity index across productive rearrangements. Drawn from immuneACCESS, this table holds only the in-frame rearrangements with V and J called that TCRdb kept. Clones are partly lost; checked studies trace under half to an unresolved V gene and leave the rest unexplained. The DNA gave D and trimming, while V, J and clone size come from that table. The sample table shows under 150,000 clones, and roughly 80% are seen once. Of the sample, roughly 8.1% is held by the ten largest clones.

Sequences were obtained from peripheral blood. The chain links TRBV12-3 or TRBV12-4 with TRBJ1-6, with the D gene not confidently named. The origin of this receptor is a woman aged 40 to 55 with acute or convalescent COVID-19. The DNA reads as follows: TGTGCCAGCAGTTTAGGCGGATTTTCACCCCTCCACTTT. It translates as CASSLGGFSPLHF.